The 23 T cell receptor beta chains below all came from one sample that was sequenced in a study of shared clonotypes between healthy human individuals. Some clones are missing from TCRdb's copy, which holds only in-frame ones; the method was immunoSEQ multiplex PCR. The sample carries roughly 500,000 clones, around 78% recorded once. What was sequenced was PBMCs. Source of these receptors: a woman in her 40s in good health. Some clones in this sample may be carry-over from other donors' samples.

The rearrangement uses TRBV11-2 and TRBJ2-1, with TRBD1 matching over 9 bases. Per germline, CDR1 SGHAT and CDR2 FQNNGV. This CDR3 is 17 amino acids long. Trimming removed 5 bases from V and 5 bases from J; junction bases left unmatched: 13. In DNA, the CDR3 is TGTGCCAGCAGCGTCCCTTTGACAGGGGGATTTAACAATGAGCAGTTCTTC. Its protein product is CASSVPLTGGFNNEQFF.

This clone has only a few counts. Here the CDR3 DNA reads TGTGCCAGCAGTTTAGGACAACTTCAGCCCCAGCATTTT. It specifies CASSLGQLQPQHF. The V call is TRBV27, the J call TRBJ1-5, with D tentatively TRBD1 (5 bases). Trimming pared 2 bases from V and 6 bases from J, leaving 8 bases between. The CDR3 runs 13 residues. Germline CDR1 is MNHEY and CDR2 is SMNVEV (reference sequence).

This clone was detected only a few times. The rearrangement uses TRBV7-2 and TRBJ2-1; 7 nucleotides line up with TRBD2. Germline V lookup: CDR1 SGHTA, CDR2 FQGNSA. V shed 2 bases, J shed 12 bases, and the junction held 16 bases outside the gene matches. This CDR3 spans 16 amino acids. Here the CDR3 DNA reads TGTGCCAGCAGCTTACTAGACCCGCGGACTAGTGTGGTGCAGTTCTTC. Its protein product is CASSLLDPRTSVVQFF.

The rearrangement joins TRBV11-2 to TRBJ2-5; D is perhaps TRBD1 (6 bases). Germline CDR1 is SGHAT and CDR2 is FQNNGV. The CDR3 sequence is 14 residues long. V was shortened by 5 bases and J by 1 base, with 11 bases between the two germline ends. The CDR3 DNA sequence: TGTGCCAGCAGCACTTACAGGGCCCAAGAGACCCAGTACTTC. This translates into CASSTYRAQETQYF.

A word on this clone: This CDR3 is also generated by other DNA sequences in the sample. CDR3 loop: CASSFSGGNQPQHF. In DNA, the CDR3 is TGCGCCAGCAGCTTTTCAGGGGGCAATCAGCCCCAGCATTTT. V gene TRBV5-1 combines with J gene TRBJ1-5, with TRBD1 as a possible D gene (6 bases). Germline CDR1 and CDR2: SGHRS and YFSETQ. This CDR3 comprises 14 residues. V was trimmed by 2 bases and J by 2 bases, leaving 8 bases between them. The complete variable domain, with remaining parts taken from reference TRBV5-1 and TRBJ1-5, reads KAGVTQTPRYLIKTRGQQVTLSCSPISGHRSVSWYQQTPGQGLQFLFEYFSETQRNKGNFPGRFSGRQFSNSRSEMNVSTLELGDSALYLCASSFSGGNQPQHFGDGTRLSIL.

The V and J genes are TRBV29-1 and TRBJ2-5, with a tentative D call TRBD1 (7 bases). Trimming left V 7 bases short and J 4 bases short, with 16 bases between. CDR1 is SQVTM, CDR2 ANQGSEA, per germline. This CDR3 spans 13 amino acids. The CDR3, as DNA: TGCAGCGGTTACCAGGGGGGAGGAGAGACCCAGTACTTC. Its protein product is CSGYQGGGETQYF.

The V call is TRBV4-2, the J call TRBJ2-1; 8 bases are shared with TRBD2. The V gene's germline CDR1 is LGHNA and CDR2 YNFKEQ. This CDR3 comprises 18 residues. The junction had 8 bases not matched to a gene; V was cut back by 0 bases and J by 1 base. The CDR3 DNA is TGTGCCAGCAGCCAAGATTCCGCGCGGGAGGCTTCCTACAATGAGCAGTTCTTC. Translating it yields CASSQDSAREASYNEQFF.

The rearrangement links TRBV28 to TRBJ2-7; 10 bases line up with TRBD2. The V and J ends lost 1 base and 7 bases, in that order; junction bases with no gene match: 13. Germline-derived CDR1 and CDR2 are MDHEN and SYDVKM. CDR3 length: 17 amino acids. The CDR3: CASSLLAGVAGGREQYF. DNA for the CDR3: TGTGCCAGCAGTTTATTAGCCGGGGTAGCGGGAGGTCGAGAGCAGTACTTC.

This chain uses TRBV28 with TRBJ1-2; 7 bases are a match to TRBD1. Unmatched junction bases numbered 7, after V lost 6 bases and J lost 3 bases. This CDR3 contains 14 residues. Germline CDR1 MDHEN, CDR2 SYDVKM. The CDR3 loop is CASSLDRFYYGYTF. DNA of the CDR3: TGTGCCAGCAGCCTGGACAGGTTCTACTATGGCTACACCTTC.

V gene TRBV11-2 combines with J gene TRBJ2-7; 15 bases align to TRBD2. V lost 5 bases, J lost 5 bases, and 10 bases stayed unmatched. This CDR3 has 17 amino acids. CDR1 SGHAT and CDR2 FQNNGV come from the germline V gene. The CDR3 spells CASSHARTSGRAHEQYF. CDR3 DNA sequence: TGTGCCAGCAGCCATGCGAGGACTAGCGGGAGGGCCCACGAGCAGTACTTC.

The genes are TRBV4-1 and TRBJ2-5; 7 bases match TRBD2. The J call could be wrong; TRBJ2-7 is a better fit for the DNA end. The V gene's germline CDR1 is MGHRA and CDR2 YSYEKL. The CDR3 extends over 14 amino acids. This chain's CDR3 is CASSQASGPYEQYF. Here the CDR3 DNA reads TGCGCCAGCAGCCAAGCTAGCGGCCCATACGAGCAGTACTTC.

The V and J genes are TRBV19 and TRBJ1-2; D unresolved. CDR1 is LNHDA, CDR2 SQIVND, per germline (reference sequence). V shed 6 bases and J shed 6 bases, with 17 bases lying between them. The CDR3 is 14 residues long. CDR3 in amino acids: CASRGPYPGDGYTF. The CDR3 DNA reads as TGTGCCAGTAGGGGCCCTTACCCGGGAGATGGCTACACCTTC. The full variable domain, its missing parts supplied by reference TRBV19 and TRBJ1-2, is DGGITQSPKYLFRKEGQNVTLSCEQNLNHDAMYWYRQDPGQGLRLIYYSQIVNDFQKGDIAEGYSVSREKKESFPLTVTSAQKNPTAFYLCASRGPYPGDGYTFGSGTRLTVV.

CDR3 loop: CASSLVGQGYQPQHF. CDR3 DNA sequence: TGTGCCAGCAGCTTAGTCGGACAGGGCTATCAGCCCCAGCATTTT. The chain couples TRBV7-8 to TRBJ1-5, with 8 bases lining up with TRBD1. There are 15 residues in the CDR3. Trimming cost V 1 base and J 5 bases; bases outside gene matches: 4. Germline V gives CDR1 SGHVS, CDR2 FQNEAQ.

There are a few counts of this clone. The chain combines TRBV5-1 with TRBJ1-5, with TRBD1 matching 9 bases. After removal of 4 bases from V and 4 bases from J, the junction contained 3 bases not matched to a gene. Germline values: CDR1 SGHRS, CDR2 YFSETQ. The CDR3 contains 14 residues. For the CDR3, the DNA is TGCGCCAGCAGCGTGACAGGGGGGAATCAGCCCCAGCATTTT. This sequence encodes CASSVTGGNQPQHF.

This clone was seen only once. The chain joins TRBV30 to TRBJ1-1; D uncertain. The CDR3 sequence is 13 residues long. Germline lookup yields CDR1 GTSNPN and CDR2 SVGIG (reference sequence). V was trimmed by 2 bases and J by 1 base, leaving 8 bases between them. The CDR3 loop is CAWSNQRNTEAFF. The CDR3 coding sequence is TGTGCCTGGAGTAACCAGCGGAACACTGAAGCTTTCTTT. Full variable domain (missing parts from reference TRBV30 and TRBJ1-1): SQTIHQWPATLVQPVGSPLSLECTVEGTSNPNLYWYRQAAGRGLQLLFYSVGIGQISSEVPQNLSASRPQDRQFILSSKKLLLSDSGFYLCAWSNQRNTEAFFGQGTRLTVV.

Notes on this clone: Distinct nucleotide sequences in the sample also encode this CDR3. V and J are TRBV5-1 and TRBJ1-1; the match to TRBD1 covers 8 bases. This CDR3 region has 13 residues. The V segment lost 3 bases and the J segment 4 bases; nucleotides outside the gene matches: 2. Germline CDR1 SGHRS, CDR2 YFSETQ. The CDR3 nucleotides are TGCGCCAGCAGCTCAACAGGGGGCACTGAAGCTTTCTTT. Translation: CASSSTGGTEAFF.

V gene TRBV9 combines with J gene TRBJ2-1, with 8 bases fitting TRBD1. Germline assignment: CDR1 SGDLS and CDR2 YYNGEE. J was trimmed by 2 bases and V by 5 bases; bases with no gene match: 12. The CDR3 is 17 amino acids. In DNA form, the CDR3 reads TGTGCCAGCAGTCCGACCTCCCAGGGGGCGCCCTACAATGAGCAGTTCTTC. The encoded protein is CASSPTSQGAPYNEQFF. The full variable domain, rest sourced from reference TRBV9 and TRBJ2-1, is DSGVTQTPKHLITATGQRVTLRCSPRSGDLSVYWYQQSLDQGLQFLIQYYNGEERAKGNILERFSAQQFPDLHSELNLSSLELGDSALYFCASSPTSQGAPYNEQFFGPGTRLTVL.

The genes are TRBV7-2 and TRBJ1-3, with 7 bases fitting TRBD1. V shed 4 bases, J shed 2 bases, and the junction held 8 bases outside the gene matches. The CDR3 extends over 16 amino acids. Germline CDR1 SGHTA, CDR2 FQGNSA. The CDR3 reads CASSSAGGQPGNTIYF. CDR3 DNA: TGTGCCAGCAGCTCCGCAGGGGGTCAGCCTGGAAACACCATATATTTT.

This chain links TRBV28 with TRBJ1-4; D is undetermined. Germline CDR1 and CDR2: MDHEN and SYDVKM. The CDR3 extends over 15 amino acids. Trimming took off 1 base at V and 8 bases at J, with 14 bases between the two ends. The CDR3 DNA sequence: TGTGCCAGCAGTTTATCCTGGGGAACACCGGAAAAACTGTTTTTT. Translation gives CASSLSWGTPEKLFF. Complete variable domain (other parts from reference TRBV28 and TRBJ1-4): DVKVTQSSRYLVKRTGEKVFLECVQDMDHENMFWYRQDPGLGLRLIYFSYDVKMKEKGDIPEGYSVSREKKERFSLILESASTNQTSMYLCASSLSWGTPEKLFFGSGTQLSVL.

In its sample, this clone was seen once. The chain is built from TRBV5-1 and TRBJ2-5; either TRBD1 or TRBD2 may fit D (5 bases each). The V end was cut by 4 bases, the J end by 5 bases, with 15 bases between. CDR1 SGHRS and CDR2 YFSETQ come from the germline V gene. The CDR3 consists of 14 residues. In DNA form, the CDR3 reads TGCGCCAGCAGCCCGGGACGGCCTTCGGAGACCCAGTACTTC. Translating it yields CASSPGRPSETQYF.

This clone appeared a few times. The sample carries other DNA sequences with the same CDR3. This rearrangement joins TRBV9 to TRBJ2-1; no definite D call. Trimming stripped 0 bases from V and 3 bases from J, with 7 bases between. The germline CDR1 and CDR2 sequences are SGDLS and YYNGEE. The CDR3 consists of 14 residues. The CDR3 sequence: CASSVVGNYNEQFF. CDR3 bases: TGTGCCAGCAGCGTAGTAGGAAACTACAATGAGCAGTTCTTC.

CDR3 in DNA: TGCGCCAGCAGCTTGGATACAGGGGGCCGCACCGGGGAGCTGTTTTTT. Residues: CASSLDTGGRTGELFF. The gene calls are TRBV5-1 and TRBJ2-2, with 9 bases fitting TRBD1. Germline V CDR1 and CDR2: SGHRS, YFSETQ. The CDR3 length is 16 residues. J was trimmed by 4 bases and V by 0 bases; bases with no gene match: 4.

V is TRBV5-1 and J is TRBJ2-2, with D unresolved. The V gene lost 2 bases and the J gene lost 0 bases, with 5 bases spanning the gap. Germline assignment: CDR1 SGHRS and CDR2 YFSETQ. The CDR3 totals 14 residues. The CDR3 DNA sequence: TGCGCCAGCAGCTTCGGCGCGAACACCGGGGAGCTGTTTTTT. It yields the protein CASSFGANTGELFF.